This T cell receptor beta chain was captured by sequencing in a study of radiation and T cells in renal cell carcinoma. Overall study results and limits: Top tumor clonotypes rose in blood 2 weeks post-radiation, then contracted.

TCRdb keeps only in-frame clones here, not all; method: immunoSEQ multiplex PCR. Of fewer than 200,000 clones listed, 88% are singletons. As for time point: blood 4 weeks post-SBRT, at nephrectomy. As to treatment: 15 Gy SBRT to primary tumor, nephrectomy 4 weeks later. Nephrectomy followed 15 Gy stereotactic body radiation by 4 weeks. Radiation-treated patients gave blood at baseline, week 2 and week 4. The CDR3 is 18 residues long. V was clipped by 0 bases and J by 3 bases, with 21 bases between them. The germline gives CDR1 MGHRA, CDR2 YSYEKL. Comments on this clone: Its antigen remains unidentified.

The TCR comes from a woman between 45 and 60 years old with renal cell carcinoma. The chain employs TRBV4-1 and TRBJ2-7; tentative D call: TRBD1 (6 bases). The sequences come from blood, collected from a patient whose treatment included radiotherapy and nephrectomy. CDR3 coding DNA: TGCGCCAGCAGCCAAGATCGAGGGTTGGGGGACACCCACTACGAGCAGTACTTC. As protein: CASSQDRGLGDTHYEQYF.